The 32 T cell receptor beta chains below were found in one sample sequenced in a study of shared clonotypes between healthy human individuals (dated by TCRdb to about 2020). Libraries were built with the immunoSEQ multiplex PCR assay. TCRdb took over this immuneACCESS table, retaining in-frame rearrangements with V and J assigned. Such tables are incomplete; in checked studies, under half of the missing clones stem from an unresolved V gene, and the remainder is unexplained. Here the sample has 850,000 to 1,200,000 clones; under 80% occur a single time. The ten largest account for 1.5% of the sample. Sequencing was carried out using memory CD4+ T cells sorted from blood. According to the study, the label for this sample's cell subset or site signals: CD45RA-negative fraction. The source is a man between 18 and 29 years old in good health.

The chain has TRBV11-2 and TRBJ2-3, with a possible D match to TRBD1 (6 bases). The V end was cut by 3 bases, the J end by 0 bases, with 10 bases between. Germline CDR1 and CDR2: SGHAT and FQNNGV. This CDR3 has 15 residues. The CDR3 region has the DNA TGTGCCAGCAGCTTTAGACAGGCTAGCACAGATACGCAGTATTTT. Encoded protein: CASSFRQASTDTQYF.

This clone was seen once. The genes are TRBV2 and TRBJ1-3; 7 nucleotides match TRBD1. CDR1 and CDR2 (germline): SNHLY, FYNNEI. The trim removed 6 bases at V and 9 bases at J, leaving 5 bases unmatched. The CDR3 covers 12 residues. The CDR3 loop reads CASRIQGSTIYF. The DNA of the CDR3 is TGTGCCAGCAGAATACAGGGGAGCACCATATATTTT.

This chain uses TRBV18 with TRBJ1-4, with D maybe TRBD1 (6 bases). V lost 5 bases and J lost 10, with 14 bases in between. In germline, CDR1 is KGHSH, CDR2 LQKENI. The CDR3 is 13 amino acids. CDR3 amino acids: CASSSGTIGKLFF. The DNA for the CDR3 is TGTGCCAGCTCATCCGGGACAATAGGAAAACTGTTTTTT.

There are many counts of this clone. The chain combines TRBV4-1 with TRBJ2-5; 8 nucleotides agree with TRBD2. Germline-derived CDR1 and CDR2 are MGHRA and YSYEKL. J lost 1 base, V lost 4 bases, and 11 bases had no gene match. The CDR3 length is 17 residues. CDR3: CASSRGGIGGAQETQYF. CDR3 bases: TGCGCCAGCAGCCGGGGAGGGATCGGGGGGGCCCAAGAGACCCAGTACTTC.

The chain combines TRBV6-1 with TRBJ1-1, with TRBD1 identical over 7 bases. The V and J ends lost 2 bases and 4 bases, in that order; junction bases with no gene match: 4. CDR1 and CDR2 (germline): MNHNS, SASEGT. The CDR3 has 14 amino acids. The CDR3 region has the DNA TGTGCCAGCAGTGAACAGGGGGGGGTCACTGAAGCTTTCTTT. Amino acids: CASSEQGGVTEAFF.

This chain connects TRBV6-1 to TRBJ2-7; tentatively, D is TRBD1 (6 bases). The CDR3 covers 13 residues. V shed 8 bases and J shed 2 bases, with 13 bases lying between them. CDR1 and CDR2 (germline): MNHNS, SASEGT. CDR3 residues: CASLPGHTYEQYF. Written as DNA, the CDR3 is TGTGCCAGCCTCCCGGGACATACCTACGAGCAGTACTTC.

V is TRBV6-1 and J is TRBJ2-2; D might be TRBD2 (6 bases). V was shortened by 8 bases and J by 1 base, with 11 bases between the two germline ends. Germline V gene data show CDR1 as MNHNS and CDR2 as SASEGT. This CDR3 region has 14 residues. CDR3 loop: CASAGTWNTGELFF. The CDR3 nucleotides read TGTGCCAGCGCCGGGACTTGGAACACCGGGGAGCTGTTTTTT.

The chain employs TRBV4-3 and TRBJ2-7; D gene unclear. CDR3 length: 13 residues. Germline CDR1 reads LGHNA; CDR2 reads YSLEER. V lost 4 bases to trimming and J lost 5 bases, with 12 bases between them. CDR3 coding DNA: TGCGCCAGCAGCCTTTTGGACCGCGACGAGCAGTACTTC. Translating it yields CASSLLDRDEQYF.

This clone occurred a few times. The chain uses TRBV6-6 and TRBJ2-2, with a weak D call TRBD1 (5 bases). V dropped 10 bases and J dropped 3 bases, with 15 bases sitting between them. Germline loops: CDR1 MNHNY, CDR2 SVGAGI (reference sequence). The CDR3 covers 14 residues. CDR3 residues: CAIRRQMDTGELFF. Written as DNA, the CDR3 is TGTGCCATAAGGAGACAGATGGACACCGGGGAGCTGTTTTTT.

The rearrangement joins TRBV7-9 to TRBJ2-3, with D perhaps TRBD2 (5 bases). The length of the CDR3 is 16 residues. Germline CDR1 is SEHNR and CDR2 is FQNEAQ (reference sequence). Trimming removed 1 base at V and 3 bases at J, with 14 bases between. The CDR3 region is CASSLVSGSGTDTQYF. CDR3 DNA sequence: TGTGCCAGCAGCTTAGTGAGTGGGAGCGGTACAGATACGCAGTATTTT.

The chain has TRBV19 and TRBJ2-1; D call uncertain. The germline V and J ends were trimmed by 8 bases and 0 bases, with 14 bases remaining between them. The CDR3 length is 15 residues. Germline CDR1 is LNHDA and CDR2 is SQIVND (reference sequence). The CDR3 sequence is CASSRPESSYNEQFF. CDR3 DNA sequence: TGTGCCAGTTCTCGACCGGAGAGCTCCTACAATGAGCAGTTCTTC.

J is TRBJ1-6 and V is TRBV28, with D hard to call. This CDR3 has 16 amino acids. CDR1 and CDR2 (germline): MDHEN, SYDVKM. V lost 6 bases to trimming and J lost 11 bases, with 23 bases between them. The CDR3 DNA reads TGTGCCAGCAGCCCTCCCGGCAGACCGGATCCCCCACCCCTCCACTTT. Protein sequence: CASSPPGRPDPPPLHF.

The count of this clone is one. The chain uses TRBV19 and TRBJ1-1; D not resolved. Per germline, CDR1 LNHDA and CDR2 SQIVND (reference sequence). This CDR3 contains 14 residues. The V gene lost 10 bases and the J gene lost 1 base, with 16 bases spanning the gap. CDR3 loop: CATLARARNTEAFF. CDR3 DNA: TGTGCCACTTTGGCGAGGGCGCGGAACACTGAAGCTTTCTTT.

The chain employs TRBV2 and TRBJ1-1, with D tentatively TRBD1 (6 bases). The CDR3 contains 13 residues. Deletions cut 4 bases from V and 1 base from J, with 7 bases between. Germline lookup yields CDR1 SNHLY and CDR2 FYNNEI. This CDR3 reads CASSGGPNTEAFF. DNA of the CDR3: TGTGCCAGCAGTGGGGGGCCGAACACTGAAGCTTTCTTT.

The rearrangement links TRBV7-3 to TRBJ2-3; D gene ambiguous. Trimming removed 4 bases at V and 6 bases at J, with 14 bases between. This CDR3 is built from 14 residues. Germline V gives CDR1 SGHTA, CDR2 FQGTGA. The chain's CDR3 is CASSSPPAEDTQYF. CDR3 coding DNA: TGTGCCAGCAGCTCCCCTCCGGCAGAGGATACGCAGTATTTT.

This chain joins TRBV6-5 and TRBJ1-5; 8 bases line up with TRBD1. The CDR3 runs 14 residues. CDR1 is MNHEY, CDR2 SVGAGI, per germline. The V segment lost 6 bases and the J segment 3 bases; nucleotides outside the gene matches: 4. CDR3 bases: TGTGCCAGCAGGCGGACAGGGATCAATCAGCCCCAGCATTTT. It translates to CASRRTGINQPQHF.

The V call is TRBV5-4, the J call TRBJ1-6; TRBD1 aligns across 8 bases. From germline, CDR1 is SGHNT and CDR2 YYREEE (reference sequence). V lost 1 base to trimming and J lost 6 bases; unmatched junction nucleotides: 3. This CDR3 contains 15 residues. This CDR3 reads CASSLKQGGNSPLHF. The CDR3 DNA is TGTGCCAGCAGCTTGAAACAGGGGGGTAATTCACCCCTCCACTTT. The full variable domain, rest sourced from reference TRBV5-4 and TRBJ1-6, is ETGVTQSPTHLIKTRGQQVTLRCSSQSGHNTVSWYQQALGQGPQFIFQYYREEENGRGNFPPRFSGLQFPNYSSELNVNALELDDSALYLCASSLKQGGNSPLHFGNGTRLTVT.

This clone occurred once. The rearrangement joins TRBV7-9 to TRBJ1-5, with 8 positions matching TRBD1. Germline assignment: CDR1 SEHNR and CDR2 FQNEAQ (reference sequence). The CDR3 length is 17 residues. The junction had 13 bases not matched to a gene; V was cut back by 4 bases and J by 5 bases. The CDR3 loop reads CASSSGQGKREYQPQHF. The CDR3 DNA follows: TGTGCCAGCAGCTCAGGACAGGGTAAGCGGGAATATCAGCCCCAGCATTTT.

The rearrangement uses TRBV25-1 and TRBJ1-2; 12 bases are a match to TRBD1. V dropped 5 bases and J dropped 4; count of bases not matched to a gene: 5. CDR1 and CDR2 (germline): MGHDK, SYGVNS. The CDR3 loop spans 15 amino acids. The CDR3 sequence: CASSPPGQGAYGYTF. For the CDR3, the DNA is TGTGCCAGCAGTCCCCCGGGACAGGGGGCCTATGGCTACACCTTC.

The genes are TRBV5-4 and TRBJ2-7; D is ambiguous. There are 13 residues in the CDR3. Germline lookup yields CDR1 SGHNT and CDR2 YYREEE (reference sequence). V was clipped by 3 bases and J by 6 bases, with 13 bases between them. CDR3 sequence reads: CASSSDAVGEQYF. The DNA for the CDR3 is TGTGCCAGCAGCTCGGACGCCGTGGGCGAGCAGTACTTC.

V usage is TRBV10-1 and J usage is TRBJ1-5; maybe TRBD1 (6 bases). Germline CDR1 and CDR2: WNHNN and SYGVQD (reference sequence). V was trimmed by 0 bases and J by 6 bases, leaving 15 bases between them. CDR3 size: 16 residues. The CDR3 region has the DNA TGCGCCAGCAGTGAGTCGGTAGCCAGGGGCGGTCAGCCCCAGCATTTT. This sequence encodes CASSESVARGGQPQHF.

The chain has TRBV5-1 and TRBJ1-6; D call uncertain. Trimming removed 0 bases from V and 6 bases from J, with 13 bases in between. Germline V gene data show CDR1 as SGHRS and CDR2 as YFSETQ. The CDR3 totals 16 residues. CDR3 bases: TGCGCCAGCAGCTTGGGGGTAGGGAGCACTAATTCACCCCTCCACTTT. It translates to CASSLGVGSTNSPLHF. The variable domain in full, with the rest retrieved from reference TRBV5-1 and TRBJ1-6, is KAGVTQTPRYLIKTRGQQVTLSCSPISGHRSVSWYQQTPGQGLQFLFEYFSETQRNKGNFPGRFSGRQFSNSRSEMNVSTLELGDSALYLCASSLGVGSTNSPLHFGNGTRLTVT.

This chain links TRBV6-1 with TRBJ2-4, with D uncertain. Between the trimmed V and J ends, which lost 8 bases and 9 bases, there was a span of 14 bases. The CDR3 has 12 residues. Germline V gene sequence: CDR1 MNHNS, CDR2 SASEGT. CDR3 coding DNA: TGTGCCAGCGGGGTAGGGAAGACCATTCAGTACTTC. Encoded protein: CASGVGKTIQYF.

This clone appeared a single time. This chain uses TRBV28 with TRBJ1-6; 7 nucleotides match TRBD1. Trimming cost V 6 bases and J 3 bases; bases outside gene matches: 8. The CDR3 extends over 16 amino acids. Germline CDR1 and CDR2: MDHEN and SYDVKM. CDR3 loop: CASSPTGRIYNSPLHF. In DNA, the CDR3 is TGTGCCAGCAGCCCGACAGGGAGAATCTATAATTCACCCCTCCACTTT.

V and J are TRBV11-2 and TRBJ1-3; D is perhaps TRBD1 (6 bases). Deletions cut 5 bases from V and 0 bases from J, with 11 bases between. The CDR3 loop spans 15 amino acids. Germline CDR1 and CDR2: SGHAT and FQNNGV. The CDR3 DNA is TGTGCCAGCAGCGAAGGGGGGATCTCTGGAAACACCATATATTTT. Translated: CASSEGGISGNTIYF.

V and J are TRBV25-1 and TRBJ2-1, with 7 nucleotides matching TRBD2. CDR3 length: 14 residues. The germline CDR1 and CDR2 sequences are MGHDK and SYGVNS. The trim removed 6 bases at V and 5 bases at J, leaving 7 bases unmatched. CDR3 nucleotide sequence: TGTGCCAGCAGGGGAGCGGGAAGCAACAATGAGCAGTTCTTC. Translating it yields CASRGAGSNNEQFF.

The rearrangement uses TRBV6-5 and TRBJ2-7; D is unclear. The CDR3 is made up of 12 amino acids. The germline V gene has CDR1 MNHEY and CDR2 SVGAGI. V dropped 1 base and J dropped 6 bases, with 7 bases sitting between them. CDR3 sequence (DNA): TGTGCCAGCAGTTACTTGGGTGCCGAGCAGTACTTC. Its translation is CASSYLGAEQYF.

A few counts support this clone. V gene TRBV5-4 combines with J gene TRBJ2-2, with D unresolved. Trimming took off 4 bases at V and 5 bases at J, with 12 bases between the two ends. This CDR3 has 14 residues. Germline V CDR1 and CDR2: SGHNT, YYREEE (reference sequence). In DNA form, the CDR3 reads TGTGCCAGCAGCCCCCTGCGTGAAACCGGGGAGCTGTTTTTT. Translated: CASSPLRETGELFF.

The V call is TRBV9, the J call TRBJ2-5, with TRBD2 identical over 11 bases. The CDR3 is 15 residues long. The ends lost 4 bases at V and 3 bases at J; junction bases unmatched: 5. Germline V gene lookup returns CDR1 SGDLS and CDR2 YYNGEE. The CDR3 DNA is TGTGCCAGCAGCCCGGGACTAGCGGATAAAGAGACCCAGTACTTC. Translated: CASSPGLADKETQYF.

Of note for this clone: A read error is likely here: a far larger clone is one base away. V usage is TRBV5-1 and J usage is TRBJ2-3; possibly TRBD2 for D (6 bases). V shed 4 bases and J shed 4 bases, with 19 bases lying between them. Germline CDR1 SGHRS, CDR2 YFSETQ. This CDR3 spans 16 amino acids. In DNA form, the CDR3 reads TGCGCCAGCAGCCCTTGGGGACGGGCTAGCGCAGATACGCAGTATTTT. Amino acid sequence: CASSPWGRASADTQYF.

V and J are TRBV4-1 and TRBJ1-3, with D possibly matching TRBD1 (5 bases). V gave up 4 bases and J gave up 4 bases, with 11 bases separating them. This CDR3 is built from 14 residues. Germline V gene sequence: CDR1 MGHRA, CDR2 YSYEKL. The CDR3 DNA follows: TGCGCCAGCAGCCGGGGCAGATCAGGAAACACCATATATTTT. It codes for CASSRGRSGNTIYF.

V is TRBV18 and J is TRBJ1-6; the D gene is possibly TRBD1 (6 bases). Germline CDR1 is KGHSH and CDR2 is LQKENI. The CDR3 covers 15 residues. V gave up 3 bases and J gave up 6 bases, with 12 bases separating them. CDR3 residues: CASSPWTVSNSPLHF. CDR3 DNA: TGTGCCAGCTCACCCTGGACAGTTAGTAATTCACCCCTCCACTTT.